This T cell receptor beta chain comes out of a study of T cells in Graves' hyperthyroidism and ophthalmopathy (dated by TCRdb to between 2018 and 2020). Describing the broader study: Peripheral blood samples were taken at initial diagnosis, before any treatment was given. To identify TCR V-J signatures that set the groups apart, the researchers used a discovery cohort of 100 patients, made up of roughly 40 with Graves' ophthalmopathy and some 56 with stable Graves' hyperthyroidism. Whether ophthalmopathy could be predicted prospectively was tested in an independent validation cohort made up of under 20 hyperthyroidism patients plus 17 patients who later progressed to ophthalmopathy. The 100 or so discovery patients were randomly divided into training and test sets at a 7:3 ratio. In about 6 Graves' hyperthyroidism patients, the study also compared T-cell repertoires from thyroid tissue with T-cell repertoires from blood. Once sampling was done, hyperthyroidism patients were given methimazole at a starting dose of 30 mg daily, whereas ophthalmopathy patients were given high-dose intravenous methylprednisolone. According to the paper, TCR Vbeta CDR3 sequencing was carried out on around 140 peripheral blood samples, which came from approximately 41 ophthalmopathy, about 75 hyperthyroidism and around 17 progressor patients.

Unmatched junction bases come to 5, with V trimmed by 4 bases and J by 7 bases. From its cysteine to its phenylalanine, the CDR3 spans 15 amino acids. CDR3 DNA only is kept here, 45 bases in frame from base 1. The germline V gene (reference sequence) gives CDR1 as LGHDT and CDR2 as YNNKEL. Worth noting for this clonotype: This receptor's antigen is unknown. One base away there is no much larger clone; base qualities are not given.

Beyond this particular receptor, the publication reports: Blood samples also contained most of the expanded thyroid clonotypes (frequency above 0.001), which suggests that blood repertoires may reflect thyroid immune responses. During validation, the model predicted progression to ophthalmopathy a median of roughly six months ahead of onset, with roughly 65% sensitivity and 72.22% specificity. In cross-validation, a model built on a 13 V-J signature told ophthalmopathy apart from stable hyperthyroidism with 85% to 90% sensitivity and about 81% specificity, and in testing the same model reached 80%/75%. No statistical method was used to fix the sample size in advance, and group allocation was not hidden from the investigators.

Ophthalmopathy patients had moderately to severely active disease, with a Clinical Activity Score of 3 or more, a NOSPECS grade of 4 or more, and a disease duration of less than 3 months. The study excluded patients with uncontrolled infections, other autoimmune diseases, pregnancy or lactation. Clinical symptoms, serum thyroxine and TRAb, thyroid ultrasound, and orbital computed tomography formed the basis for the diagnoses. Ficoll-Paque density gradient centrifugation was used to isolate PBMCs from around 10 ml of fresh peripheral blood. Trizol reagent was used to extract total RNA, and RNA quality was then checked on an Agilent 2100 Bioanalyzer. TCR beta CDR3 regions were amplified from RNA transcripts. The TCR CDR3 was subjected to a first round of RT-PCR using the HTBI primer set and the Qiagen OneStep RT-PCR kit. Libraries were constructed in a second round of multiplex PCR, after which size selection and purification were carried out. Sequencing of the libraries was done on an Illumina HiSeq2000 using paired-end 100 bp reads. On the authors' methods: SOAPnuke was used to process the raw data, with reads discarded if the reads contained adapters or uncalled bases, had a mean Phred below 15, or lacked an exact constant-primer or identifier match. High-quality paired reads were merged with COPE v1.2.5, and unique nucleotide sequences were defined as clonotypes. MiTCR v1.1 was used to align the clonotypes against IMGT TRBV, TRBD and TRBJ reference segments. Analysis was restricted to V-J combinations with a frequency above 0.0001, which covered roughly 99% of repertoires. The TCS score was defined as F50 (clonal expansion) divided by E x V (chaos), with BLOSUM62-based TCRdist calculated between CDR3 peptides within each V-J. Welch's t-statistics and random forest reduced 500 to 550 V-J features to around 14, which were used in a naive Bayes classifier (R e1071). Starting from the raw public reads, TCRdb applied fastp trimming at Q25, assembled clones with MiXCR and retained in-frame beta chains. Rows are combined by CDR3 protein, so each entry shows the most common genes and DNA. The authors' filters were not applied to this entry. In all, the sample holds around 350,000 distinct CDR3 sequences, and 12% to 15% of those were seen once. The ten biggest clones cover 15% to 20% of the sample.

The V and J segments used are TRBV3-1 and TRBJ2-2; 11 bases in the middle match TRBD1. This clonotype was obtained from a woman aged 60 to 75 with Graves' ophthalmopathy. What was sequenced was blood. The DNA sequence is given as TGTGCCAGCAGCCTCGGGACAGGGGGTTACGGGGAGCTGTTTTTT. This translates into CASSLGTGGYGELFF.